This T cell receptor beta chain comes out of a study of Ad26.COV2.S vaccination and SARS-CoV-2 variants. Across the study: Trial arm assignment for the donor was COV1001 Ad26.COV2.S. The study's findings and limits: In TCR breadth and depth analyses, total T cell responses may have been underestimated.

Indicated treatment: roughly 19 received Ad26.COV2.S at low or high dose, single or two shots; about 5 received placebo; per-sample allocation not given. The samples were gathered on day 63 after the first injection of vaccine or placebo. Within Boston, the person who donated was an adult of 18-55 years. This CDR3 spans 12 amino acids. Germline loops: CDR1 KGHDR, CDR2 SFDVKD. V shed 4 bases and J shed 1 base, with 3 bases lying between them. This table comes from immunoSEQ multiplex PCR, and its TCRdb copy is limited to in-frame clones, with some not included. Of 430,000 or so clones in the sample, roughly 89% were seen once. Comments on this clone: The target antigen is unknown. Other DNA variants within this sample encode the same CDR3.

The rearrangement uses TRBV24-1 and TRBJ1-1; D is ambiguous. The material sequenced was peripheral blood, taken in a trial of Ad26.COV2.S vaccine versus placebo. This sequence originates from a person between 18 and 65 years old who received the Ad26.COV2.S COVID-19 vaccine or a placebo. The CDR3 sequence: CATSDANTEAFF. Written as DNA, the CDR3 is TGTGCCACCAGTGACGCGAACACTGAAGCTTTCTTT.